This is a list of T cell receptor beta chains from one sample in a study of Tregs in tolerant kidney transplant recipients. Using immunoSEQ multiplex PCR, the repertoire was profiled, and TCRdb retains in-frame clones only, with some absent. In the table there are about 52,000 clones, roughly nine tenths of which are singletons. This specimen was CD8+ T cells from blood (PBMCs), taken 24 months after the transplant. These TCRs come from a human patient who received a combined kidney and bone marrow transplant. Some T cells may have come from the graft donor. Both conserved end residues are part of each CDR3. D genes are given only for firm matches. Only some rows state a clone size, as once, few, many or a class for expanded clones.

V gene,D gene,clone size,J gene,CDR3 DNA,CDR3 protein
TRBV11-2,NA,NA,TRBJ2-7,TGTGCCAGCAGCTCCGCAGGGGCTGAGCAGTACTTC,CASSSAGAEQYF
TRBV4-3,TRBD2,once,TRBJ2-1,TGCGCCAGCAAGCCAAGGTCTAGCGGACCTTACAATGAGCAGTTCTTC,CASKPRSSGPYNEQFF
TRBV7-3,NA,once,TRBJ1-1,TGTGCCAGCAGCCAATCCGCTAGCCGAGCTTTCTTT,CASSQSASRAFF
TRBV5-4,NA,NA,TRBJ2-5,TGTGCCAGCAGGACAGGACACCAAGAGACCCAGTACTTC,CASRTGHQETQYF
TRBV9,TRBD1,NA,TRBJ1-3,TGTGCCAGCCGGGACAGTCGAAACACCATATATTTT,CASRDSRNTIYF
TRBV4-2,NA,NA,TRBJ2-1,TGTGCCAGCAGCCAGGAGGACTCTAGAAAACTTTACTACAATGAGCAGTTCTTC,CASSQEDSRKLYYNEQFF
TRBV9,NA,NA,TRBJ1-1,TGTGCCAGCAGCGTCGGAGCTAACACTGAAGCTTTCTTT,CASSVGANTEAFF
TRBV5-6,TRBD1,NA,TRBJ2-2,TGTGCCAGCAGCACCGGACAGGTGCGAGGCACCGGGGAGCTGTTTTTT,CASSTGQVRGTGELFF
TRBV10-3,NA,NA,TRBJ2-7,TGTGCCATCAGTAGGACGGAGTTCGGGAACTACGAGCAGTACTTC,CAISRTEFGNYEQYF
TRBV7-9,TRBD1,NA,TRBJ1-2,TGTGCCAGCAGGTCTAAACCGGGACAGGGGGCGCGTATCGATGGCTACACCTTC,CASRSKPGQGARIDGYTF
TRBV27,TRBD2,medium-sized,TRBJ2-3,TGTGCCAGCAGTTTAGGACTAGCGGGACTCACAGATACGCAGTATTTT,CASSLGLAGLTDTQYF
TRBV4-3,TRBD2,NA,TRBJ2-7,TGCGCCAGCAGCCAAGGAGCTAGCGGGCCTACCTACGAGCAGTACTTC,CASSQGASGPTYEQYF
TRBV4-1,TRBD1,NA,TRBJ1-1,TGCGCCACGGTTGGACAGGGGGTTTCTGAAGCTTTCTTT,CATVGQGVSEAFF
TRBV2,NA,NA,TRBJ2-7,TGTGCCAGCTGTACAGGGATCTACGAGCAGTACTTC,CASCTGIYEQYF
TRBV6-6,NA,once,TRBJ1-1,TGTGCCAGCAGTTACTCGGATATCCGGACAGTCACTGAAGCTTTCTTT,CASSYSDIRTVTEAFF
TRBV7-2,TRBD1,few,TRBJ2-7,TGTGCCAGCAGCCCGGGGACAGGGGGCGACTCCTACGAGCAGTACTTC,CASSPGTGGDSYEQYF
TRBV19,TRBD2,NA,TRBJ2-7,TGTGCCAGTAGGGACCGACTAGCGGGAGCTTCCTACGAGCAGTACTTC,CASRDRLAGASYEQYF
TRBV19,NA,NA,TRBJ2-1,TGTGCCAGTAGTATAGGCTCGAGGGCTTACAATGAGCAGTTCTTC,CASSIGSRAYNEQFF
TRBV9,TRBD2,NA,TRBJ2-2,TGTGCCAGCAGCTTGCGACTAGCGGGAACGAACACCGGGGAGCTGTTTTTT,CASSLRLAGTNTGELFF
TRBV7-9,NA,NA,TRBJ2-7,TGTGCCAGCAGAGGACAGTCCTACGAGCAGTACTTC,CASRGQSYEQYF
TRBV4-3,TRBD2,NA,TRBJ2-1,TGCGCCAGCAGCCAAGATTCGGAGGGACTAGCGGGGGCCTCCTACAATGAGCAGTTCTTC,CASSQDSEGLAGASYNEQFF
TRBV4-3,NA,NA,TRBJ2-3,TGCGCCAGCAGCCAAGACACTCCCAGGCATCGTATGGGGCCTGTAGATACGCAGTATTTT,CASSQDTPRHRMGPVDTQYF
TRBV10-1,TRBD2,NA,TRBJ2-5,TGCGCCAGCCGGGGGGTAGCGGGGCTACAAGAGACCCAGTACTTC,CASRGVAGLQETQYF
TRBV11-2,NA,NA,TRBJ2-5,TGTGCCAGCAGCTTAGTTGACAGTCAAGAGACCCAGTACTTC,CASSLVDSQETQYF
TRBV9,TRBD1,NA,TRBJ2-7,TGTGCCAGCAGCGTAGCTGTCGGGACAGGGCATGAGCAGTACTTC,CASSVAVGTGHEQYF
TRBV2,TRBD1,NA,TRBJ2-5,TGTGCCAGCCGAAGGACAGGGGGATCAGTTAGAGAGACCCAGTACTTC,CASRRTGGSVRETQYF
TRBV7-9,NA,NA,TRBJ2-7,TGTGCCAGCAGCTTACGGGATTCCTACGAGCAGTACTTC,CASSLRDSYEQYF
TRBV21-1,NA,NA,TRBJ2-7,TGTGCCAGCAGCTTCCAGATAAAAAAGACAGGGGGGGGATACGAGCAGTACTTC,CASSFQIKKTGGGYEQYF
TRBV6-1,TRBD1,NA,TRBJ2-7,TGTGCCAGCAGTGATCGGGACAGGCCCTACGAGCAGTACTTC,CASSDRDRPYEQYF
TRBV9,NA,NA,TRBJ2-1,TGTGCCAGCAGCGACCAACAGGGAAGCTCCTACAATGAGCAGTTCTTC,CASSDQQGSSYNEQFF
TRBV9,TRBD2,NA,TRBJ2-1,TGTGCCAGCAGCCCGACTAGCGGCTCCCCCCACAATGAGCAGTTCTTC,CASSPTSGSPHNEQFF
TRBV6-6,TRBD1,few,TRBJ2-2,TGTGCCAGCAGCTCCGGGACAGGGAGTTGGTCCGGGGAGCTGTTTTTT,CASSSGTGSWSGELFF
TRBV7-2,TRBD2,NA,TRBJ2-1,TGTGCCAGCGCTCGATTAGCGGGTCCGGATGAGCAGTTCTTC,CASARLAGPDEQFF
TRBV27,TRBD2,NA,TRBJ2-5,TGTGCCAGCAGTTTCGCCCTAGCGGGGGGGCTATGGGAGCAGTACTTC,CASSFALAGGLWEQYF
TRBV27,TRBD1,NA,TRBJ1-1,TGTGCCAGCAGTAGATGGACAGGCCTCTTGAACACTGAAGCTTTCTTT,CASSRWTGLLNTEAFF
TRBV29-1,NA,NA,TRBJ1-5,TGCAGCGTTGGGGGAGGGGTTCAGCCCCAGCATTTT,CSVGGGVQPQHF
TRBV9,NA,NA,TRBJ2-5,TGTGCCAGCAGCGTAGCTGACAACAGGGTCCAGTACTTC,CASSVADNRVQYF
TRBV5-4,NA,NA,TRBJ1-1,TGTGCCAGCAAGGACAGAGTGAACACTGAAGCTTTCTTT,CASKDRVNTEAFF
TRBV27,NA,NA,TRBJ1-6,TGTGCCAGCAGTTTATCCCTCTATAATTCCCCCCTCCACTTT,CASSLSLYNSPLHF
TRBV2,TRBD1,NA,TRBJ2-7,TGTGCCAGCAGTGAAGTGGGGACAGTCCGAATGTCCTACGAGCAGTACTTC,CASSEVGTVRMSYEQYF
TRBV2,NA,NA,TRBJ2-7,TGTGCCAGCAGTGATCGAGGGGGGGTCGCCTACGAGCAGTACTTC,CASSDRGGVAYEQYF